Each of the 19 T cell receptor beta chains below was sequenced from the same sample in a study of blood T cell repertoires in COVID-19 (dated by TCRdb to the early 2020s). The library was produced with the immunoSEQ multiplex PCR assay. The clones in this table, taken by TCRdb from immuneACCESS, are in-frame only. Not every clone is retained; where verified, under half of the shortfall comes from an unresolved V gene, and the cause of the rest is unknown. For this sample there are 150,000 to 200,000 clones; roughly 90% appear just once. The top ten clones comprise roughly a sixth of the sample. Input material: peripheral blood. The receptor set was obtained from a man aged 55 to 70 with active or convalescent COVID-19.

The chain recombines TRBV7-6 with TRBJ1-3; D is uncertain. Trimming cost V 0 bases and J 2 bases, with 11 bases left between them. Germline-derived CDR1 and CDR2 are SGHVS and FNYEAQ. This CDR3 contains 16 residues. The CDR3 protein is CASSLASGATGNTIYF. The CDR3 DNA reads as TGTGCCAGCAGCTTAGCGAGTGGAGCTACTGGAAACACCATATATTTT.

The CDR3 reads CASSVAGTDTQYF. CDR3 in DNA: TGTGCCAGCAGCGTAGCCGGGACAGATACGCAGTATTTT. V usage is TRBV9 and J usage is TRBJ2-3; D not certain. This CDR3 spans 13 amino acids. Germline-derived CDR1 and CDR2 are SGDLS and YYNGEE. The germline V and J ends were trimmed by 0 bases and 3 bases, with 5 bases remaining between them.

The chain recombines TRBV27 with TRBJ1-6; tentative D call: TRBD1 (5 bases). The V gene lost 4 bases and the J gene lost 6 bases, with 10 bases spanning the gap. The CDR3 is 14 residues long. CDR1 is MNHEY, CDR2 SMNVEV, per germline (reference sequence). The CDR3 DNA reads as TGTGCCAGCAGTTCCGGGGGGATTAATTCACCCCTCCACTTT. Translated, it gives CASSSGGINSPLHF.

CDR3 loop: CAWSNRPGELFF. The CDR3, as DNA: TGTGCCTGGAGTAACAGGCCCGGGGAGCTGTTTTTT. This chain joins TRBV30 and TRBJ2-2; a weak D match, TRBD1 (5 bases). Trimming pared 2 bases from V and 6 bases from J, leaving 7 bases between. Germline V gene data show CDR1 as GTSNPN and CDR2 as SVGIG (reference sequence). The CDR3 runs 12 residues.

This chain joins TRBV19 and TRBJ2-3; D may be TRBD2 (6 bases). V lost 5 bases and J lost 4, with 16 bases in between. This CDR3 region has 15 residues. Germline CDR1 is LNHDA and CDR2 is SQIVND (reference sequence). The CDR3 loop is CASSAVGGTPDTQYF. CDR3 bases: TGTGCCAGTAGTGCCGTTGGCGGGACCCCAGATACGCAGTATTTT.

DNA for the CDR3: TGTGCCAGCAGATACCAGGGAGGGGGGGCCTACGAGCAGTACTTC. Translating it yields CASRYQGGGAYEQYF. The chain combines TRBV6-5 with TRBJ2-7; a possible D gene is TRBD2 (7 bases). The V and J ends lost 6 bases and 2 bases respectively, with 17 bases between them. The CDR3 consists of 15 residues. Germline V gene lookup returns CDR1 MNHEY and CDR2 SVGAGI.

CDR3 loop: CATEDRGTDTQYF. The CDR3 bases are TGTGCCACCGAAGACAGGGGCACAGATACGCAGTATTTT. This sequence joins TRBV18 and TRBJ2-3; TRBD1 agrees at 7 bases. The CDR3 covers 13 residues. Germline V CDR1 and CDR2: KGHSH, LQKENI. J gave up 1 base and V 10 bases, and 5 bases lay outside the gene matches.

Written as DNA, the CDR3 is TGTGCCAGCTCACCACAGGGGTTAAGGACCCACGAGCAGTACTTC. This sequence encodes CASSPQGLRTHEQYF. The genes are TRBV18 and TRBJ2-7; perhaps TRBD1 as D (5 bases). Germline assignment: CDR1 KGHSH and CDR2 LQKENI. V was cut by 1 base and J by 5 bases, with 15 bases left in between. The CDR3 extends over 15 amino acids.

The rearrangement uses TRBV6-4 and TRBJ1-1, with a tentative D call TRBD1 (5 bases). V was clipped by 0 bases and J by 0 bases, with 8 bases between them. CDR1 and CDR2 (germline): MRHNA, SNTAGT. CDR3 length: 15 amino acids. The CDR3 region has the DNA TGTGCCAGCAGTGACTCAGACAGTATGAACACTGAAGCTTTCTTT. Protein product: CASSDSDSMNTEAFF.

The J gene is TRBJ2-5, the V gene TRBV11-2; 9 nucleotides match TRBD2. CDR1 and CDR2 from the germline V gene are SGHAT and FQNNGV. Trimming cost V 1 base and J 4 bases; bases outside gene matches: 4. This CDR3 region has 15 residues. This CDR3 is CASSLGGGAAETQYF. Here the CDR3 DNA reads TGTGCCAGCAGCTTAGGCGGGGGGGCCGCAGAGACCCAGTACTTC. Supplemented by reference TRBV11-2 and TRBJ2-5, the full variable domain reads EAGVAQSPRYKIIEKRQSVAFWCNPISGHATLYWYQQILGQGPKLLIQFQNNGVVDDSQLPKDRFSAERLKGVDSTLKIQPAKLEDSAVYLCASSLGGGAAETQYFGPGTRLLVL.

V gene TRBV19 combines with J gene TRBJ2-3, with 10 bases fitting TRBD2. V gave up 2 bases and J gave up 6 bases; unmatched junction bases: 11. The CDR3 has 17 residues. Germline CDR1 reads LNHDA; CDR2 reads SQIVND (reference sequence). The CDR3: CASSIRSSGGARDTQYF. The CDR3, as DNA: TGTGCCAGTAGTATAAGGTCAAGCGGGGGGGCACGGGATACGCAGTATTTT.

The chain recombines TRBV10-2 with TRBJ2-1; TRBD2 aligns across 10 bases. V gave up 7 bases and J gave up 4 bases; unmatched junction bases: 7. The germline gives CDR1 WSHSY, CDR2 SAAADI. The CDR3 has 15 residues. This CDR3 reads CASTLAGDQYNEQFF. DNA for the CDR3: TGCGCCAGCACTCTAGCGGGAGATCAGTACAATGAGCAGTTCTTC.

The chain joins TRBV7-9 to TRBJ2-6; 8 nucleotides match TRBD1. The CDR3 has 17 residues. Germline CDR1 is SEHNR and CDR2 is FQNEAQ (reference sequence). Trimming took 4 bases from V and 4 from J; bases not matched to a gene: 9. The DNA for the CDR3 is TGTGCCAGCAGCTCCGGACAGGGCATTGGGGGGGCCAACGTCCTGACTTTC. Its protein product is CASSSGQGIGGANVLTF.

The gene calls are TRBV6-5 and TRBJ1-1; D unresolved. With 11 bases removed from V and 0 bases from J, the gap between germline ends came to 16 bases. The germline V gene has CDR1 MNHEY and CDR2 SVGAGI. CDR3 size: 14 residues. In nucleotides, the CDR3 is TGTGCCGTGGCCGCAGTTACTATGAACACTGAAGCTTTCTTT. It is translated as CAVAAVTMNTEAFF.

The rearrangement links TRBV6-5 to TRBJ1-3; D perhaps matches TRBD1 (5 bases). Trimming removed 3 bases from V and 0 bases from J, with 9 bases in between. The V gene's germline CDR1 is MNHEY and CDR2 SVGAGI. The CDR3 has 15 residues. The DNA for the CDR3 is TGTGCCAGCAGTTATTCAGGGCTCTCTGGAAACACCATATATTTT. It codes for CASSYSGLSGNTIYF.

This chain connects TRBV9 to TRBJ1-6; D remains unclear. V was pared by 7 bases and J by 7 bases, with 12 bases between. Per the germline V gene, CDR1 is SGDLS and CDR2 is YYNGEE. CDR3 length equals 13 residues. The CDR3 nucleotides are TGTGCCAGCTCTCTGGAGGTGAATTCACCCCTCCACTTT. This gives the protein CASSLEVNSPLHF. The variable domain in full, completed from reference TRBV9 and TRBJ1-6, reads DSGVTQTPKHLITATGQRVTLRCSPRSGDLSVYWYQQSLDQGLQFLIQYYNGEERAKGNILERFSAQQFPDLHSELNLSSLELGDSALYFCASSLEVNSPLHFGNGTRLTVT.

The chain is built from TRBV9 and TRBJ1-4, with 7 bases identical to TRBD1. The V gene's germline CDR1 is SGDLS and CDR2 YYNGEE. V trimming: 4 bases; J trimming: 4 bases; junction bases outside the gene matches: 7. There are 15 residues in the CDR3. The CDR3 nucleotides read TGTGCCAGCAGCCTACGACAGGGACTTAATGAAAAACTGTTTTTT. Protein product: CASSLRQGLNEKLFF.

The chain combines TRBV21-1 with TRBJ2-3; the table's D call, TRBD2, was not checked against the DNA. TRBV21-1 is designated a pseudogene. The CDR3 runs 17 residues. CDR3 loop: CASSKGEKRDGTDTQYF. In DNA form, the CDR3 reads TGTGCCAGCAGCAAAGGGGAAAAGCGGGACGGGACAGATACGCAGTATTTT.

The table lists this clone with a count of one. The chain employs TRBV5-1 and TRBJ1-6; weak D call: TRBD1 (5 bases). Germline CDR1 and CDR2: SGHRS and YFSETQ. Trimming took 0 bases from V and 0 from J, leaving 13 bases between them. The CDR3 sequence is 18 residues long. The CDR3 sequence is CASSLVGRVSSYNSPLHF. CDR3 DNA sequence: TGCGCCAGCAGCTTGGTTGGCAGGGTGAGCTCCTATAATTCACCCCTCCACTTT.